This T cell receptor beta chain was recovered during a study of T cells in Graves' hyperthyroidism and ophthalmopathy. Study-wide background: Initial diagnosis, before any treatment, was when peripheral blood was collected. Study observations and caveats: In validation, the model predicted ophthalmopathy. These predictions came a median roughly 7.1 months before onset.

This CDR3 is built from 14 residues. Trimming took 4 bases from V and 8 from J; bases not matched to a gene: 6. In germline, CDR1 is SNHLY, CDR2 FYNNEI. Duration under 3 months, a NOSPECS grade of at least 4, and a Clinical Activity Score of at least 3 characterized the ophthalmopathy patients. The PBMCs were sourced from fresh peripheral blood (approximately 9 ml). This clonotype turned up a few times. What it recognizes is unknown. Amplified TCR beta CDR3 regions derived from RNA transcripts. First-round RT-PCR of the TCR CDR3 relied on the HTBI primer set. TCRdb analysed the multiplex PCR reads with MiXCR anew, one entry per CDR3 protein. The sample lists about 640,000 distinct CDR3 sequences, roughly 20% occurring once.

The sample taken for sequencing was blood. The J gene is TRBJ2-4, the V gene TRBV2; 9 bases match TRBD2. This receptor was identified in a man aged 30-40 years with Graves' ophthalmopathy. This CDR3 is CASSVASGIYIQYF. The CDR3 DNA follows: TGTGCCAGCAGTGTCGCTAGCGGGATATACATTCAGTACTTC.